This entry lists 30 T cell receptor beta chains sequenced from one sample in a study of blood T cells in healthy people across ages. Sample-barcoded 5' priming and a J-beta primer mix drove a second PCR of roughly 7 to 11 cycles. TCRdb fed the 5' RACE reads into MiXCR, producing one record per CDR3 protein. The profile shows roughly 1.9 million distinct CDR3 sequences, roughly two fifths of them singletons. Source material: blood. The receptor set was obtained from a human donor in good health.

The V gene is TRBV19, the J gene TRBJ1-2; TRBD1 aligns across 9 bases. J gave up 7 bases and V 5 bases, and 8 bases lay outside the gene matches. CDR1 is LNHDA, CDR2 SQIVND, per germline (reference sequence). The CDR3 is 14 residues long. DNA for the CDR3: TGTGCCAGTAGTGTGACAGGGGGATCGAGTGGCTACACCTTC. Translating it yields CASSVTGGSSGYTF.

The chain is built from TRBV4-1 and TRBJ1-5; TRBD1 is a possible D gene (5 bases). V shed 6 bases and J shed 0 bases, with 15 bases lying between them. This CDR3 comprises 16 residues. The V gene's germline CDR1 is MGHRA and CDR2 YSYEKL. CDR3 in amino acids: CASSTTSGYSNQPQHF. As DNA, the CDR3 is TGCGCCAGCAGTACGACGTCAGGGTATAGCAATCAGCCCCAGCATTTT.

V usage is TRBV6-1 and J usage is TRBJ2-1; no firm D call. CDR1 and CDR2 (germline): MNHNS, SASEGT. The CDR3 runs to 17 residues. Trimming took 6 bases from V and 0 from J, leaving 18 bases between them. In nucleotides, the CDR3 is TGTGCCAGCAGCCGATTCACCCAGATCGTCTCCTACAATGAGCAGTTCTTC. It specifies CASSRFTQIVSYNEQFF.

About this clonotype itself: One end of the junction does not line up with germline, which may come from a read error. This rearrangement joins TRBV14 to TRBJ1-2, with D unclear. The germline gives CDR1 SGHDN, CDR2 FVKESK. There are 13 residues in the CDR3. This CDR3 is CVSSQARHHGYTF. In nucleotides, the CDR3 is TGTGTCAGCAGCCAAGCCAGGCACCATGGCTACACCTTC.

A word on this clonotype: Just one base apart from a much larger clone, this may be a read error. The rearrangement links TRBV7-9 to TRBJ2-2; the D gene could be TRBD1 or TRBD2 (5 bases each). The CDR3 runs to 14 residues. Germline CDR1 SEHNR, CDR2 FQNEAQ (reference sequence). CDR3 DNA: TGTGCCAGCAGCTCAGCAGGGAACACCGGGGAGCGGTTTTTT. Its protein product is CASSSAGNTGERFF.

This clonotype was observed a handful of times. This rearrangement joins TRBV5-1 to TRBJ1-2; 8 bases fit TRBD1. Germline loops: CDR1 SGHRS, CDR2 YFSETQ. The CDR3 totals 16 residues. After removal of 4 bases from V and 4 bases from J, the junction contained 12 bases not matched to a gene. The CDR3 loop reads CASSDRGRPGVYGYTF. For the CDR3, the DNA is TGCGCCAGCAGCGACAGGGGTCGACCCGGAGTCTATGGCTACACCTTC.

This clonotype occurred a few times. The chain combines TRBV6-5 with TRBJ1-1, with unresolved D. Germline V CDR1 and CDR2: MNHEY, SVGAGI. The CDR3 is 14 residues long. The V end lost 6 bases, the J end lost 3 bases, and 14 bases lay between the germline ends. CDR3 in amino acids: CASRPSSGYTEAFF. The CDR3 nucleotides read TGTGCCAGCAGACCCTCCTCGGGGTACACTGAAGCTTTCTTT.

The chain recombines TRBV4-2 with TRBJ2-2; a possible D gene is TRBD1 (6 bases). V was trimmed by 2 bases and J by 6 bases, leaving 10 bases between them. The CDR3 contains 14 residues. Germline assignment: CDR1 LGHNA and CDR2 YNFKEQ. The CDR3 nucleotides are TGTGCCAGCAGCCAACACGGACAGTCCGGGGAGCTGTTTTTT. Residues: CASSQHGQSGELFF.

The chain links TRBV7-9 to TRBJ1-2; tentatively, D is TRBD1 (6 bases). The CDR3 contains 14 residues. Trimming stripped 5 bases from V and 6 bases from J, with 16 bases between. The germline gives CDR1 SEHNR, CDR2 FQNEAQ (reference sequence). The CDR3 DNA follows: TGTGCCAGCAGCCCGTGGGGGGCAGCAGATGGCTACACCTTC. Protein sequence: CASSPWGAADGYTF.

This clonotype was seen a few times. This chain connects TRBV5-1 to TRBJ1-1; TRBD1 is a possible D gene (5 bases). There are 17 residues in the CDR3. V lost 0 bases and J 0 bases, leaving 15 bases between the germline ends. CDR1 SGHRS and CDR2 YFSETQ come from the germline V gene. CDR3 sequence (DNA): TGCGCCAGCAGCTTGGTCTCGGGACGGACTTTGAACACTGAAGCTTTCTTT. Translation: CASSLVSGRTLNTEAFF.

The chain employs TRBV7-8 and TRBJ2-7; D remains ambiguous. CDR3 length: 14 amino acids. Trimming took off 5 bases at V and 1 base at J, with 12 bases between the two ends. Germline assignment: CDR1 SGHVS and CDR2 FQNEAQ. In DNA, the CDR3 is TGTGCCAGCAGCACCACGGAGTTATCCTACGAGCAGTACTTC. Protein product: CASSTTELSYEQYF.

The V and J genes are TRBV7-2 and TRBJ1-1; no clear D gene. CDR1 is SGHTA, CDR2 FQGNSA, per germline. This CDR3 is 12 amino acids long. Deletions cut 6 bases from V and 3 bases from J, with 8 bases between. The CDR3 DNA reads TGTGCCAGCAGGCGGACGGACACTGAAGCTTTCTTT. It specifies CASRRTDTEAFF.

This clonotype was seen at least ten times. The V call is TRBV7-3, the J call TRBJ2-1; 8 positions match TRBD2. CDR1 and CDR2 from the germline V gene are SGHTA and FQGTGA. The CDR3 extends over 15 amino acids. With 6 bases clipped from V and 0 bases from J, the junction kept 4 bases outside the gene matches. CDR3 in amino acids: CASSTGTSSYNEQFF. The CDR3 nucleotides are TGTGCCAGCAGTACCGGGACTAGCTCCTACAATGAGCAGTTCTTC. Looking up the rest from reference TRBV7-3 and TRBJ2-1 gives the full variable domain: GAGVSQTPSNKVTEKGKYVELRCDPISGHTALYWYRQSLGQGPEFLIYFQGTGAADDSGLPNDRFFAVRPEGSVSTLKIQRTERGDSAVYLCASSTGTSSYNEQFFGPGTRLTVL.

This clonotype was seen a few times. The chain uses TRBV5-1 and TRBJ2-7, with TRBD1 as a possible D gene (5 bases). The CDR3 has 15 residues. CDR1 and CDR2 from the germline V gene are SGHRS and YFSETQ. Trimming left V 4 bases short and J 3 bases short, with 17 bases between. CDR3 sequence reads: CASSLDSQTDYEQYF. The CDR3, as DNA: TGCGCCAGCAGCCTCGATAGTCAGACAGACTACGAGCAGTACTTC.

This chain connects TRBV7-2 to TRBJ2-2; 7 nucleotides match TRBD1. Trimming took 2 bases from V and 3 from J; bases not matched to a gene: 12. The CDR3 covers 18 residues. CDR1 and CDR2 from the germline V gene are SGHTA and FQGNSA. The CDR3 loop is CASSLMPGGRVDTGELFF. In nucleotides, the CDR3 is TGTGCCAGCAGCTTAATGCCAGGGGGAAGGGTGGACACCGGGGAGCTGTTTTTT.

Remarks on this clonotype: An end of the junction does not agree with germline; a read error may underlie this. The chain employs TRBV27 and TRBJ2-3; the match to TRBD2 covers 8 bases. In germline, CDR1 is MNHEY, CDR2 SMNVEV (reference sequence). The CDR3 has 13 residues. The CDR3 here is CVSPGGSTDTQYF. In nucleotides, the CDR3 is TGTGTCAGCCCGGGGGGGAGCACAGATACGCAGTATTTT.

This clonotype was counted only a few times. The V gene is TRBV7-2, the J gene TRBJ2-1; no definite D call. Germline lookup yields CDR1 SGHTA and CDR2 FQGNSA. The ends were cut back, 2 bases at V and 6 bases at J, with 14 bases in the middle. The CDR3 loop spans 15 amino acids. CDR3 nucleotides: TGTGCCAGCAGCTTATGGTTGGGAAGATTCAATGAGCAGTTCTTC. Translated, it gives CASSLWLGRFNEQFF.

This clonotype was counted at least ten times. The chain couples TRBV5-1 to TRBJ2-5, with 11 bases lining up with TRBD2. This CDR3 is built from 14 residues. Per the germline V gene, CDR1 is SGHRS and CDR2 is YFSETQ. Trimming took 7 bases from V and 2 from J; bases not matched to a gene: 4. The CDR3 region is CASRGTSGQETQYF. In DNA, the CDR3 is TGCGCCAGCCGGGGGACTAGCGGACAAGAGACCCAGTACTTC.

This rearrangement joins TRBV6-5 to TRBJ2-7; unclear D gene. Trimming left V 6 bases short and J 0 bases short, with 12 bases between. The germline gives CDR1 MNHEY, CDR2 SVGAGI. The CDR3 is 14 residues long. The CDR3 DNA reads as TGTGCCAGCAGCCTTAGTAGTCCCTCCTACGAGCAGTACTTC. Translation: CASSLSSPSYEQYF.

In its sample, this clonotype was seen a few times. The chain combines TRBV6-2 or TRBV6-3 with TRBJ2-7; 7 bases match TRBD1. Germline V CDR1 and CDR2: MNHEY, SVGEGT. V was clipped by 5 bases and J by 0 bases; unmatched bases: 7. CDR3 length equals 15 residues. CDR3 residues: CASSHGQANSYEQYF. In DNA form, the CDR3 reads TGTGCCAGCAGTCACGGACAGGCTAACTCCTACGAGCAGTACTTC.

The V gene is TRBV28, the J gene TRBJ1-6, with 7 bases matching TRBD1. The CDR3 length is 17 residues. The V gene's germline CDR1 is MDHEN and CDR2 SYDVKM. The V and J ends lost 11 bases and 10 bases, in that order; junction bases with no gene match: 23. The CDR3 DNA sequence: TGTGCCGCCTCCCTACAGGGGACCCTAATAAAAGGATCACCCCTCCACTTT. As protein: CAASLQGTLIKGSPLHF. Full variable domain (outside the CDR3, taken from reference TRBV28 and TRBJ1-6): DVKVTQSSRYLVKRTGEKVFLECVQDMDHENMFWYRQDPGLGLRLIYFSYDVKMKEKGDIPEGYSVSREKKERFSLILESASTNQTSMYLCAASLQGTLIKGSPLHFGNGTRLTVT.

This clonotype has at least ten counts. This sequence joins TRBV20-1 and TRBJ2-1; a possible D gene is TRBD1 (7 bases). Trimming pared 6 bases from V and 2 bases from J, leaving 17 bases between. Germline values: CDR1 DFQATT, CDR2 SNEGSKA (reference sequence). This CDR3 contains 15 residues. For the CDR3, the DNA is TGCAGTGCCTACGGGGCAGGGGGGACCTACAATGAGCAGTTCTTC. Its protein product is CSAYGAGGTYNEQFF.

This chain connects TRBV20-1 to TRBJ1-2; 8 nucleotides agree with TRBD1. CDR3 length: 13 amino acids. The germline V gene encodes CDR1 DFQATT and CDR2 SNEGSKA (reference sequence). The CDR3 DNA reads TGCCTCCCCGGGACAGGTGTTTTCGAGGGCTACACCTTC. Translation: CLPGTGVFEGYTF.

CDR3 region: CASRLDREGYGYTF. DNA for the CDR3: TGTGCCAGCAGACTCGACAGGGAGGGCTATGGCTACACCTTC. This chain links TRBV7-2 with TRBJ1-2, with 7 bases lining up with TRBD1. The CDR3 is made up of 14 amino acids. Per germline, CDR1 SGHTA and CDR2 FQGNSA. The V segment lost 6 bases and the J segment 4 bases; nucleotides outside the gene matches: 8.

V gene TRBV5-1 combines with J gene TRBJ1-3; D unresolved. This CDR3 has 15 amino acids. The V end lost 3 bases, the J end lost 1 base, and 11 bases lay between the germline ends. Per germline, CDR1 SGHRS and CDR2 YFSETQ. As DNA, the CDR3 is TGCGCCAGCAGCTCTTTTGGAGGTTCTGGAAACACCATATATTTT. Encoded protein: CASSSFGGSGNTIYF.

The chain carries TRBV4-1 and TRBJ2-1; 14 bases align to TRBD2. The DNA matches TRBJ2-7 better at its end, which makes the J call doubtful. The germline CDR1 and CDR2 sequences are MGHRA and YSYEKL. CDR3 length: 19 amino acids. The CDR3 protein is CASSRAWTSGGSSYNEQYF. The DNA for the CDR3 is TGCGCCAGCAGCCGCGCCTGGACTAGCGGGGGGAGCTCCTACAATGAGCAGTACTTC.

The chain employs TRBV7-2 and TRBJ1-2, with TRBD1 as a possible D gene (6 bases). The length of the CDR3 is 12 residues. The V end lost 5 bases, the J end lost 7 bases, and 11 bases lay between the germline ends. Looked up from germline, CDR1 is SGHTA and CDR2 is FQGNSA. CDR3 coding DNA: TGTGCCAGCAGCCCGGACAGTCGTGGCTACACCTTC. It codes for CASSPDSRGYTF.

The chain combines TRBV2 with TRBJ2-5, with TRBD1 identical over 8 bases. The tail of the sequence fits TRBJ2-7 better, so the J call may be wrong. This CDR3 is built from 14 residues. Germline V gene data show CDR1 as SNHLY and CDR2 as FYNNEI. CDR3 DNA sequence: TGTGCCAGCAGTGAAGTTCGCCAGGGGGCCGAGCAGTACTTC. Protein product: CASSEVRQGAEQYF.

The chain recombines TRBV6-5 with TRBJ2-5; 7 nucleotides agree with TRBD2. V trimming: 9 bases; J trimming: 2 bases; junction bases outside the gene matches: 3. Germline CDR1 is MNHEY and CDR2 is SVGAGI. The CDR3 is 12 residues long. As DNA, the CDR3 is TGTGCCAGTTGGCGGGGGCAAGAGACCCAGTACTTC. This sequence encodes CASWRGQETQYF.

The chain combines TRBV29-1 with TRBJ1-2; weak D call: TRBD1 (5 bases). In germline, CDR1 is SQVTM, CDR2 ANQGSEA. Trimming left V 4 bases short and J 4 bases short, with 10 bases between. This CDR3 is 12 amino acids long. DNA for the CDR3: TGCAGCGTTGGCCCAGGGAGCTATGGCTACACCTTC. Protein product: CSVGPGSYGYTF.